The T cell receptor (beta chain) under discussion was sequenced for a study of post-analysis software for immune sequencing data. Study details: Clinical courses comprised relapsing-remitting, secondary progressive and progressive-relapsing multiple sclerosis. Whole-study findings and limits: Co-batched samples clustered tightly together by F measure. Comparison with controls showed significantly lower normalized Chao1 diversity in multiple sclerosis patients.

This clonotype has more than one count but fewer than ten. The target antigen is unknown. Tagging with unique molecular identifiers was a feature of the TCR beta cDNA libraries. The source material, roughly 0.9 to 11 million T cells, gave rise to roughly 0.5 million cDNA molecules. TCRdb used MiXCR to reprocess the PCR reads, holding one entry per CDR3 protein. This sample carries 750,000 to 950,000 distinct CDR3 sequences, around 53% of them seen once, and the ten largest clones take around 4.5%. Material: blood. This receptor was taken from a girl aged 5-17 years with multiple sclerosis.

CDR3 residues: CASSPLDSNQPQHF. As DNA, the CDR3 is TGTGCCAGCTCACCACTGGATAGCAATCAGCCCCAGCATTTT. The chain recombines TRBV18 with TRBJ1-5; D remains unclear. This CDR3 has 14 amino acids. Trimming shortened V by 1 base and J by 0 bases, and 4 bases separated the two germline ends. The germline V gene has CDR1 KGHSH and CDR2 LQKENI.